These 18 T cell receptor beta chains originate from one sample sequenced in a study of control samples from healthy donors and cancer patients. Produced via immunoSEQ multiplex PCR; TCRdb's table is partial and in-frame only. This sample has about 35,000 clones, with roughly 86% found just once. The sequencing input was PBMCs. These receptor sequences come from a woman in her forties with lung cancer.

The chain carries TRBV19 and TRBJ1-5; D gene ambiguous. Germline-derived CDR1 and CDR2 are LNHDA and SQIVND (reference sequence). V lost 8 bases to trimming and J lost 6 bases, with 14 bases between them. CDR3 length: 13 amino acids. Here the CDR3 DNA reads TGTGCCAGTCGTAGAACCCTCGGTCAGCCCCAGCATTTT. Amino acid sequence: CASRRTLGQPQHF.

This chain joins TRBV2 and TRBJ2-7; D unclear. The ends were cut back, 8 bases at V and 4 bases at J, with 12 bases in the middle. The CDR3 extends over 12 amino acids. The germline CDR1 and CDR2 sequences are SNHLY and FYNNEI. DNA for the CDR3: TGTGCCAGCGTAGGATTCAGTTACGAGCAGTACTTC. Its translation is CASVGFSYEQYF.

This clone was found once. This chain joins TRBV5-1 and TRBJ2-1, with TRBD2 identical over 8 bases. Germline CDR1 is SGHRS and CDR2 is YFSETQ. Losses at the gene ends were 2 bases for V and 5 bases for J; bases not matched to a gene: 9. The CDR3 sequence is 16 residues long. The CDR3 here is CASSFGDGGAHNEQFF. CDR3 in DNA: TGCGCCAGCAGCTTTGGGGACGGGGGGGCCCACAATGAGCAGTTCTTC.

Notes on this clone: Relative to the germline gene, one junction end is altered; a read error may explain this. The rearrangement joins TRBV7-2 to TRBJ1-1; D is ambiguous. The germline gives CDR1 SGHTA, CDR2 FQGNSA. The CDR3 is made up of 12 amino acids. CDR3 protein: CASSLFSTGAFF. For the CDR3, the DNA is TGTGCCAGCAGCTTATTTAGTACTGGAGCTTTCTTT.

V is TRBV19 and J is TRBJ1-4; D might be TRBD1 (5 bases). V was trimmed by 11 bases and J by 5 bases, leaving 15 bases between them. This CDR3 comprises 13 residues. Germline V gives CDR1 LNHDA, CDR2 SQIVND (reference sequence). CDR3 loop: CAPSPRGNEKLFF. CDR3 in DNA: TGTGCCCCCAGTCCCCGGGGCAATGAAAAACTGTTTTTT.

The chain recombines TRBV19 with TRBJ2-7, with D possibly TRBD2 on 6 matching bases. The V and J ends lost 3 bases and 6 bases respectively, with 15 bases between them. There are 14 residues in the CDR3. Germline V CDR1 and CDR2: LNHDA, SQIVND (reference sequence). The CDR3 reads CASSIAVRRGEQYF. DNA of the CDR3: TGTGCCAGTAGTATCGCCGTCCGGAGGGGCGAGCAGTACTTC.

The chain joins TRBV4-2 to TRBJ1-2, with D uncertain. The CDR3 is 17 amino acids. Deletions cut 4 bases from V and 0 bases from J, with 18 bases between. The germline CDR1 and CDR2 sequences are LGHNA and YNFKEQ. The CDR3 DNA reads as TGTGCCAGCAGCCCAGATCGGGCAGGAAGACCTAACTATGGCTACACCTTC. It codes for CASSPDRAGRPNYGYTF.

This chain connects TRBV29-1 to TRBJ2-7, with D perhaps assigned TRBD1 or TRBD2 (6 bases each). CDR1 and CDR2 from the germline V gene are SQVTM and ANQGSEA. The CDR3 runs to 14 residues. V lost 6 bases and J lost 7, with 22 bases in between. In nucleotides, the CDR3 is TGCAGCGTCCAAGGGGGGCCGACAATAGGAGAGCAGTACTTC. Translating gives CSVQGGPTIGEQYF.

The chain couples TRBV9 to TRBJ1-3; D is perhaps TRBD1 (5 bases). Germline V gene lookup returns CDR1 SGDLS and CDR2 YYNGEE. There are 15 residues in the CDR3. Trimming left V 0 bases short and J 4 bases short, with 11 bases between. The DNA for the CDR3 is TGTGCCAGCAGCGTAGTTGGGGGTGCAGGAAACACCATATATTTT. Translation: CASSVVGGAGNTIYF. Filled out from reference TRBV9 and TRBJ1-3, the complete variable domain reads DSGVTQTPKHLITATGQRVTLRCSPRSGDLSVYWYQQSLDQGLQFLIQYYNGEERAKGNILERFSAQQFPDLHSELNLSSLELGDSALYFCASSVVGGAGNTIYFGEGSWLTVV.

CDR3 bases: TGCGCCAGCAGCTACGACACTGGGGCCAACGTCCTGACTTTC. This codes for CASSYDTGANVLTF. The V and J genes are TRBV5-1 and TRBJ2-6; D is ambiguous. The germline V gene encodes CDR1 SGHRS and CDR2 YFSETQ. The germline V and J ends were trimmed by 3 bases and 2 bases, with 6 bases remaining between them. This CDR3 has 14 residues.

V and J are TRBV27 and TRBJ1-2, with D maybe TRBD1 (6 bases). The CDR3 has 17 amino acids. V lost 3 bases and J 0 bases, leaving 17 bases between the germline ends. CDR1 and CDR2 from the germline V gene are MNHEY and SMNVEV (reference sequence). Here the CDR3 reads CASSFTSRGQPNYGYTF. The CDR3 bases are TGTGCCAGCAGTTTTACTTCTCGCGGACAGCCTAACTATGGCTACACCTTC.

The chain couples TRBV11-2 to TRBJ1-6; D ambiguous. CDR1 is SGHAT and CDR2 is FQNNGV in the germline V gene. With 1 base removed from V and 18 bases from J, the gap between germline ends came to 22 bases. The CDR3 has 15 amino acids. The CDR3 region is CASSLVGSTAPLRHF. Here the CDR3 DNA reads TGTGCCAGCAGCTTAGTTGGGTCGACTGCTCCGCTCCGCCACTTT.

This clone showed up just once. This rearrangement joins TRBV28 to TRBJ1-1; D is possibly TRBD1 (5 bases). Per germline, CDR1 MDHEN and CDR2 SYDVKM. The V end was cut by 1 base, the J end by 5 bases, with 14 bases between. CDR3 size: 15 residues. CDR3 nucleotide sequence: TGTGCCAGCAGTTTATTTGGGGCCGTGGGGACTGAAGCTTTCTTT. Translated, it gives CASSLFGAVGTEAFF. The whole variable domain, filled in from reference TRBV28 and TRBJ1-1, reads DVKVTQSSRYLVKRTGEKVFLECVQDMDHENMFWYRQDPGLGLRLIYFSYDVKMKEKGDIPEGYSVSREKKERFSLILESASTNQTSMYLCASSLFGAVGTEAFFGQGTRLTVV.

The chain recombines TRBV4-1 with TRBJ1-1, with 9 bases aligning to TRBD1. CDR3 length: 12 residues. V shed 8 bases, J shed 10 bases, and the junction held 8 bases outside the gene matches. Germline values: CDR1 MGHRA, CDR2 YSYEKL. The CDR3 protein is CASGQGPTGAFF. The CDR3, as DNA: TGCGCCAGCGGACAGGGGCCAACGGGAGCTTTCTTT.

The chain couples TRBV4-1 to TRBJ1-5; D is possibly TRBD1 (5 bases). CDR1 MGHRA and CDR2 YSYEKL come from the germline V gene. The CDR3 extends over 14 amino acids. V was shortened by 4 bases and J by 10 bases, with 17 bases between the two germline ends. In nucleotides, the CDR3 is TGCGCCAGCAGCCCGGGACTGCTGGTAGAACCCCAGCATTTT. Its translation: CASSPGLLVEPQHF.

The genes are TRBV4-2 and TRBJ2-3; weak D call: TRBD2 (6 bases). Trimming shortened V by 3 bases and J by 2 bases, and 15 bases separated the two germline ends. Germline-derived CDR1 and CDR2 are LGHNA and YNFKEQ. This CDR3 contains 16 residues. The CDR3 nucleotides are TGTGCCAGCAGCCAGTATCGGGGGAGCAACACAGATACGCAGTATTTT. It encodes CASSQYRGSNTDTQYF.

This chain uses TRBV5-1 with TRBJ2-7; 7 bases line up with TRBD1. The CDR3 is made up of 15 amino acids. V shed 8 bases, J shed 7 bases, and the junction held 18 bases outside the gene matches. Germline CDR1 and CDR2: SGHRS and YFSETQ. CDR3 protein: CASRQGEGDLEEQYF. The CDR3 coding sequence is TGCGCCAGTCGTCAGGGGGAAGGGGATCTTGAGGAGCAGTACTTC. The variable domain in full, completed from reference TRBV5-1 and TRBJ2-7, reads KAGVTQTPRYLIKTRGQQVTLSCSPISGHRSVSWYQQTPGQGLQFLFEYFSETQRNKGNFPGRFSGRQFSNSRSEMNVSTLELGDSALYLCASRQGEGDLEEQYFGPGTRLTVT.

This chain connects TRBV6-5 to TRBJ1-2; 9 nucleotides line up with TRBD1. CDR1 is MNHEY and CDR2 is SVGAGI in the germline V gene. Unmatched junction bases numbered 4, after V lost 6 bases and J lost 8 bases. CDR3 length equals 12 residues. Written as DNA, the CDR3 is TGTGCCAGCAGCTGGACAGGGGAAGGCTACACCTTC. It codes for CASSWTGEGYTF.